The 13 T cell receptor beta chains in this list originate from one sample, sequenced in a study of beta chain features in type 1 diabetes (dated by TCRdb to the late 2010s). General study outcomes and caveats: A moderate but significant shortening of TCRB CDR3 length was observed in type 1 diabetes patients in all four CD4+ subsets.

The method behind the library was the immunoSEQ multiplex PCR assay. All of the isolated RNA was reverse transcribed with the High Capacity cDNA Reverse Transcription Kit, so expressed TCRB transcripts were sequenced. TCRdb mirrors the immuneACCESS table, restricted to in-frame sequences. Some clones are absent from its copies; in checked studies, under half trace to an unresolved V gene, and the reason for the others is unknown. This sample holds 300,000 to 450,000 clones; approximately 12% were observed only once. The ten most abundant clones make up 0.0095% to 0.013% of the sample. Their specific antigens are unknown. Source material: naive CD4+ T cells from blood. This sample's cell subset or site label indicates: true naive CD4+ T cells. These receptor sequences come from a woman under 30 with type 1 diabetes.

This clone was seen a handful of times. This sequence joins TRBV25-1 and TRBJ1-2; D is unclear. This CDR3 has 14 amino acids. V lost 2 bases and J lost 6, with 13 bases in between. Germline V gene data show CDR1 as MGHDK and CDR2 as SYGVNS. CDR3 coding DNA: TGTGCCAGCAGTGAAGGAGGTAGTCACGATGGCTACACCTTC. Its protein product is CASSEGGSHDGYTF.

This chain uses TRBV28 with TRBJ1-2; 8 nucleotides align to TRBD1. CDR1 is MDHEN, CDR2 SYDVKM, per germline. V trimming: 6 bases; J trimming: 5 bases; junction bases outside the gene matches: 5. The CDR3 spans 13 residues. In DNA, the CDR3 is TGTGCCAGCAGGAATGGACAGGGTTATGGCTACACCTTC. It translates to CASRNGQGYGYTF.

The rearrangement links TRBV5-4 to TRBJ2-2; D possibly corresponds to TRBD2 (6 bases). The V end lost 0 bases, the J end lost 5 bases, and 11 bases lay between the germline ends. Per the germline V gene, CDR1 is SGHNT and CDR2 is YYREEE (reference sequence). The CDR3 contains 15 residues. DNA for the CDR3: TGTGCCAGCAGCTTGGATGGGACTCCAACCGGGGAGCTGTTTTTT. Its translation: CASSLDGTPTGELFF.

The sample holds a few counts of this clone. The gene calls are TRBV6-6 and TRBJ2-3, with 9 nucleotides matching TRBD2. Germline V gene data show CDR1 as MNHNY and CDR2 as SVGAGI (reference sequence). V shed 4 bases, J shed 1 base, and the junction held 0 bases outside the gene matches. The CDR3 contains 14 residues. CDR3 DNA sequence: TGTGCCAGCAGTTTAGCGGGGGGCACAGATACGCAGTATTTT. Residues: CASSLAGGTDTQYF.

This clone turned up a few times. The rearrangement joins TRBV15 to TRBJ2-7, with a possible D match to TRBD1 (5 bases). CDR3 length equals 17 residues. Trimming removed 0 bases from V and 3 bases from J, with 18 bases in between. The germline V gene has CDR1 LNHNV and CDR2 YYDKDF (reference sequence). CDR3 in amino acids: CATSRDWWGESDYEQYF. The CDR3 DNA follows: TGTGCCACCAGCAGAGATTGGTGGGGCGAGTCCGACTACGAGCAGTACTTC.

The CDR3 here is CASSPLSVAGNSGQYF. The CDR3, as DNA: TGTGCCAGCAGCCCTCTAAGCGTGGCGGGAAATTCAGGGCAGTACTTC. V is TRBV7-8 and J is TRBJ2-7; the D gene is possibly TRBD2 (6 bases). This CDR3 region has 16 residues. The germline gives CDR1 SGHVS, CDR2 FQNEAQ. Trimming cost V 5 bases and J 9 bases, with 26 bases left between them.

This clone was counted between two and nine times. The chain employs TRBV7-9 and TRBJ2-7, with D tentatively TRBD1 (5 bases). The CDR3 is made up of 13 amino acids. V shed 2 bases and J shed 4 bases, with 9 bases lying between them. Germline CDR1 reads SEHNR; CDR2 reads FQNEAQ (reference sequence). CDR3 sequence: CASSLTGVYEQYF. CDR3 nucleotides: TGTGCCAGCAGCTTAACAGGAGTATACGAGCAGTACTTC.

This chain connects TRBV7-2 to TRBJ1-1; D is perhaps TRBD1 (6 bases). Deletions cut 3 bases from V and 1 base from J, with 12 bases between. The CDR3 spans 15 residues. Germline loops: CDR1 SGHTA, CDR2 FQGNSA. CDR3 protein: CASSFRLGGNTEAFF. CDR3 in DNA: TGTGCCAGCAGCTTCAGGCTAGGGGGGAACACTGAAGCTTTCTTT. The entire variable domain, with the rest obtained from reference TRBV7-2 and TRBJ1-1, is as follows: GAGVSQSPSNKVTEKGKDVELRCDPISGHTALYWYRQSLGQGLEFLIYFQGNSAPDKSGLPSDRFSAERTGGSVSTLTIQRTQQEDSAVYLCASSFRLGGNTEAFFGQGTRLTVV.

Here the CDR3 DNA reads TGTGCCATCCGGGACAGGGGCAACGAGCAGTACTTC. Protein: CAIRDRGNEQYF. The V gene is TRBV6-1, the J gene TRBJ2-7, with TRBD1 identical over 10 bases. Germline V gene lookup returns CDR1 MNHNS and CDR2 SASEGT. The CDR3 covers 12 residues. J gave up 5 bases and V 10 bases, and 5 bases lay outside the gene matches.

The chain carries TRBV4-3 and TRBJ2-4; 9 bases map to TRBD2. Germline V CDR1 and CDR2: LGHNA, YSLEER. The V segment lost 1 base and the J segment 6 bases; nucleotides outside the gene matches: 10. CDR3 size: 17 residues. The CDR3: CASSQVPPLAGSNIQYF. The CDR3 coding sequence is TGCGCCAGCAGCCAAGTTCCCCCCCTAGCGGGGTCAAACATTCAGTACTTC.

The J gene is TRBJ2-2, the V gene TRBV5-1; D is unclear. In germline, CDR1 is SGHRS, CDR2 YFSETQ. V dropped 0 bases and J dropped 4 bases, with 13 bases sitting between them. CDR3 length: 16 residues. This CDR3 is CASSLAVLGATGELFF. CDR3 DNA: TGCGCCAGCAGCTTGGCTGTGCTAGGAGCCACCGGGGAGCTGTTTTTT. The complete variable domain, with remaining parts taken from reference TRBV5-1 and TRBJ2-2, reads KAGVTQTPRYLIKTRGQQVTLSCSPISGHRSVSWYQQTPGQGLQFLFEYFSETQRNKGNFPGRFSGRQFSNSRSEMNVSTLELGDSALYLCASSLAVLGATGELFFGEGSRLTVL.

The chain carries TRBV7-9 and TRBJ2-5; TRBD2 might be the D (5 bases). V lost 1 base and J 5 bases, leaving 14 bases between the germline ends. In germline, CDR1 is SEHNR, CDR2 FQNEAQ (reference sequence). This CDR3 contains 15 residues. CDR3 region: CASSLVGRRRETQYF. In DNA form, the CDR3 reads TGTGCCAGCAGCTTAGTGGGGAGAAGAAGGGAGACCCAGTACTTC.

This chain joins TRBV7-6 and TRBJ2-1; D is possibly TRBD1 (5 bases). This CDR3 contains 13 residues. Trimming cost V 5 bases and J 6 bases, with 11 bases left between them. CDR1 SGHVS and CDR2 FNYEAQ come from the germline V gene. The CDR3 region has the DNA TGTGCCAGCAGCACAGATAGGGGCAATGAGCAGTTCTTC. Its translation is CASSTDRGNEQFF.